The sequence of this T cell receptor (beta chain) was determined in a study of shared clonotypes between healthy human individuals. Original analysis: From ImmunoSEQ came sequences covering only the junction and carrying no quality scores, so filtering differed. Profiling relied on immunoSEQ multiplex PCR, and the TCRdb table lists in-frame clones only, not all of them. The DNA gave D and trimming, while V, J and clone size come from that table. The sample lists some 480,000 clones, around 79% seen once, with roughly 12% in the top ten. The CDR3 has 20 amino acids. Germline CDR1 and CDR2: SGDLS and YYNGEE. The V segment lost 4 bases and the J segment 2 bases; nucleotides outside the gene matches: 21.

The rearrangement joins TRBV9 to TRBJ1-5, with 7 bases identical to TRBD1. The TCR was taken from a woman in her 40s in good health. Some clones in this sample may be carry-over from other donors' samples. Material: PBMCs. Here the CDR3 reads CASSPLGGRGKVLGNQPQHF. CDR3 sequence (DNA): TGTGCCAGCAGCCCCCTCGGCGGCAGGGGGAAGGTCCTAGGCAATCAGCCCCAGCATTTT. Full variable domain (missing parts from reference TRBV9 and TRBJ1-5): DSGVTQTPKHLITATGQRVTLRCSPRSGDLSVYWYQQSLDQGLQFLIQYYNGEERAKGNILERFSAQQFPDLHSELNLSSLELGDSALYFCASSPLGGRGKVLGNQPQHFGDGTRLSIL.